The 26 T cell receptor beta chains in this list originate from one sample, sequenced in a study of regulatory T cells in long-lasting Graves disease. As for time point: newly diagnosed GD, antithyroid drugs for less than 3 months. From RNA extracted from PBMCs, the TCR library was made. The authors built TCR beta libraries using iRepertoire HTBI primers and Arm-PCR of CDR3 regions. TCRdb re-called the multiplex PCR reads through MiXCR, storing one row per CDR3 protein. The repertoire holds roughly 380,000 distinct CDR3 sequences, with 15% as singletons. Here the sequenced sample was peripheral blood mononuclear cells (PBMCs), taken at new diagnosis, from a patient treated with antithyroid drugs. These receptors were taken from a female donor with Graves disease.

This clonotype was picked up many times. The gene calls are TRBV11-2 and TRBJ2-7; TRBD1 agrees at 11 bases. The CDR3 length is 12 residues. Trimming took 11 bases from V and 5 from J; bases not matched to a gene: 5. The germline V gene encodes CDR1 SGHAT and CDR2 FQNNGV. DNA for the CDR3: TGTGCCGGGGAGGGACAGGGGGACGAGCAGTACTTC. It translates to CAGEGQGDEQYF. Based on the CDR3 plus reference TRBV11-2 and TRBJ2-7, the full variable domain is EAGVAQSPRYKIIEKRQSVAFWCNPISGHATLYWYQQILGQGPKLLIQFQNNGVVDDSQLPKDRFSAERLKGVDSTLKIQPAKLEDSAVYLCAGEGQGDEQYFGPGTRLTVT.

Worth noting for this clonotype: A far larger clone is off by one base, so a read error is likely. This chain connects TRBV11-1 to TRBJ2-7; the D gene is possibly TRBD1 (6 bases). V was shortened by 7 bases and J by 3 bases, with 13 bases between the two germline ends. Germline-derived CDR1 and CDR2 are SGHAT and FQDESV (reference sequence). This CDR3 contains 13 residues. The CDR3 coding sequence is TGTGCCAGCATCGCGGACAGCCTCTACGAGCAGTACTTC. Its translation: CASIADSLYEQYF.

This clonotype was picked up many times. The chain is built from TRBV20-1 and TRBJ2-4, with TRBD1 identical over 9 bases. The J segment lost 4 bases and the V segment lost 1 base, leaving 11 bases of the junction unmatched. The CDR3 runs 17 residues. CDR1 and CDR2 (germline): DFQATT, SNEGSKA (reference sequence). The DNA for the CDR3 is TGCAGTGCTAGAGCTCATCCCGGGACAGGGAAAAAAAACATTCAGTACTTC. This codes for CSARAHPGTGKKNIQYF.

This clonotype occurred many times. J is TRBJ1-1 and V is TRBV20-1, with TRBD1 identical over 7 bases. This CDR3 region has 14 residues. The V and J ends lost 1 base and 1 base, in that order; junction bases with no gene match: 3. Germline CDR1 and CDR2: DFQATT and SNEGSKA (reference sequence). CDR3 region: CSARGGTANTEAFF. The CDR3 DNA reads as TGCAGTGCTAGAGGAGGGACAGCGAACACTGAAGCTTTCTTT.

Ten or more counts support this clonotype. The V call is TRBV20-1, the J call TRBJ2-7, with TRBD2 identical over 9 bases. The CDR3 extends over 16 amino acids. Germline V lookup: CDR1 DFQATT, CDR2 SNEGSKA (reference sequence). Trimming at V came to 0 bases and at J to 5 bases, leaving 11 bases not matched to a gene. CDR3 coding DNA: TGCAGTGCTAGAGATCTTTTGGCGGGAGGGCCCGACGAGCAGTACTTC. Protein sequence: CSARDLLAGGPDEQYF.

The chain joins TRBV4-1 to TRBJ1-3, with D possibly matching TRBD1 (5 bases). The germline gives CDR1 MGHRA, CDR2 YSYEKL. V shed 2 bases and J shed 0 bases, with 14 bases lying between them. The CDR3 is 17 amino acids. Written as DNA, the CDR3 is TGCGCCAGCAGCCAAATAAACGGGGCCTCCTCTGGAAACACCATATATTTT. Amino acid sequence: CASSQINGASSGNTIYF.

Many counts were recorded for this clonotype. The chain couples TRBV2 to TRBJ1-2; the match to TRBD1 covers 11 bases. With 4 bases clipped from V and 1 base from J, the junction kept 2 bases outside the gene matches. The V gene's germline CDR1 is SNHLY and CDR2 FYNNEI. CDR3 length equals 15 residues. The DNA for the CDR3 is TGTGCCAGCAGTGTGGGACAGGGGGTTAACTATGGCTACACCTTC. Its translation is CASSVGQGVNYGYTF.

CDR3 sequence: CASSPAGLAGVSTDTQYF. DNA of the CDR3: TGTGCCAGCAGCCCTGCGGGGCTAGCGGGAGTGAGCACAGATACGCAGTATTTT. The chain employs TRBV6-1 and TRBJ2-3, with 10 bases that match TRBD2. This CDR3 contains 18 residues. V trimming: 6 bases; J trimming: 0 bases; junction bases outside the gene matches: 12. Germline CDR1 and CDR2: MNHNS and SASEGT.

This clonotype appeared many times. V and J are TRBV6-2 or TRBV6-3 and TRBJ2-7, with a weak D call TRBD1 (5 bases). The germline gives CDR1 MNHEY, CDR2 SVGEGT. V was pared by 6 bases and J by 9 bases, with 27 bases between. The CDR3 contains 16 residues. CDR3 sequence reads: CASRNSDSKPQRRQYF. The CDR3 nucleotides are TGTGCCAGCAGGAACTCCGACAGTAAACCTCAAAGGCGGCAGTACTTC.

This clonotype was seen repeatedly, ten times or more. The CDR3 sequence is CASSLSKDPGELFF. CDR3 in DNA: TGTGCCAGCAGTTTATCGAAGGATCCCGGGGAGCTGTTTTTT. V gene TRBV27 combines with J gene TRBJ2-2; no definite D call. CDR3 length equals 14 residues. The V gene lost 0 bases and the J gene lost 6 bases, with 8 bases spanning the gap. Looked up from germline, CDR1 is MNHEY and CDR2 is SMNVEV (reference sequence).

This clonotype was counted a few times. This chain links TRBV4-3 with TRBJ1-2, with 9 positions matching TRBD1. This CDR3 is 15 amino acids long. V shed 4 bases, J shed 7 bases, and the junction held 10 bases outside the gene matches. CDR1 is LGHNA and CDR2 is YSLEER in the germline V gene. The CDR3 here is CASSPAWDRVVGYTF. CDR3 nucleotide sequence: TGCGCCAGCAGCCCTGCATGGGACAGGGTCGTTGGCTACACCTTC.

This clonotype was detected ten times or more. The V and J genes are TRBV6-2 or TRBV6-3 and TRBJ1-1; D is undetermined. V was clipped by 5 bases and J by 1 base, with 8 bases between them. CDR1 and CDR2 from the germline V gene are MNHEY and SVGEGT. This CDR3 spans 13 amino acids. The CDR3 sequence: CASSDSTNTEAFF. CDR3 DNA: TGTGCCAGCAGTGATAGCACGAACACTGAAGCTTTCTTT.

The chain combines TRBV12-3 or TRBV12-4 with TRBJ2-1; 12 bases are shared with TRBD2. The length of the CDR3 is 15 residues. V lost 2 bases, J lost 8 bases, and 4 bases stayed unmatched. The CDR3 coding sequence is TGTGCCAGCAGTTTACAACTAGCGGGAGGCGATGAGCAGTTCTTC. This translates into CASSLQLAGGDEQFF.

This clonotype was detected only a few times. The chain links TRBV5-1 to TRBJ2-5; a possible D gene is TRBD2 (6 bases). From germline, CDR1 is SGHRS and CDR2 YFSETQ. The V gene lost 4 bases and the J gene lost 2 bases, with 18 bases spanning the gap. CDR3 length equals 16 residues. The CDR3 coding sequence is TGCGCCAGCAGCCCCCCTGTAGGAGGAGGGCAAGAGACCCAGTACTTC. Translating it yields CASSPPVGGGQETQYF.

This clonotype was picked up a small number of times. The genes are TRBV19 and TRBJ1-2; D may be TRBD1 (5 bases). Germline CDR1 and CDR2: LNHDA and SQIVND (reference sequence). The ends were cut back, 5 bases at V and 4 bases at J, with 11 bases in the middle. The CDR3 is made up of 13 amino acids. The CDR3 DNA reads TGTGCCAGTAGTGCGGGCAGGGTCTATGGCTACACCTTC. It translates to CASSAGRVYGYTF. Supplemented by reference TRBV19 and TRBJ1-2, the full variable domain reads DGGITQSPKYLFRKEGQNVTLSCEQNLNHDAMYWYRQDPGQGLRLIYYSQIVNDFQKGDIAEGYSVSREKKESFPLTVTSAQKNPTAFYLCASSAGRVYGYTFGSGTRLTVV.

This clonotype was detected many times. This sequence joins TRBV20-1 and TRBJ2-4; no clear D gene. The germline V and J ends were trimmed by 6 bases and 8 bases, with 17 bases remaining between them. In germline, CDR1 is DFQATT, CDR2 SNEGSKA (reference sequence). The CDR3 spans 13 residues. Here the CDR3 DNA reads TGCAGTGCCCCCGTTAAGGGTGTCGACATTCAGTACTTC. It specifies CSAPVKGVDIQYF.

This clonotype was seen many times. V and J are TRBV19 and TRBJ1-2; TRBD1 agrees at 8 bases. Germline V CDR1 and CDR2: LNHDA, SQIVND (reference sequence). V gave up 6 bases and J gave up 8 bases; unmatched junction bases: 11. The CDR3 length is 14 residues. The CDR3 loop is CASSQDRASGGYTF. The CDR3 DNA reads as TGTGCCAGTAGCCAGGACAGGGCGTCGGGCGGCTACACCTTC.

The CDR3 sequence: CASSLPRGGVPYEQYF. DNA for the CDR3: TGTGCCAGCAGCTTACCCCGTGGGGGGGTTCCCTACGAGCAGTACTTC. V gene TRBV7-9 combines with J gene TRBJ2-7; TRBD2 aligns across 7 bases. The ends lost 2 bases at V and 2 bases at J; junction bases unmatched: 9. CDR1 is SEHNR and CDR2 is FQNEAQ in the germline V gene (reference sequence). The CDR3 runs to 16 residues.

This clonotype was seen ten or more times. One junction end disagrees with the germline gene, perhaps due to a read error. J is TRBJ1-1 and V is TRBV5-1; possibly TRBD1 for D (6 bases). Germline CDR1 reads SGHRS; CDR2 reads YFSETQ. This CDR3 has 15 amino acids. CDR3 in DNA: TGTGCCAGCAGCTTGGAATACAGGGCCAACACTGAAGCTTTCTTT. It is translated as CASSLEYRANTEAFF.

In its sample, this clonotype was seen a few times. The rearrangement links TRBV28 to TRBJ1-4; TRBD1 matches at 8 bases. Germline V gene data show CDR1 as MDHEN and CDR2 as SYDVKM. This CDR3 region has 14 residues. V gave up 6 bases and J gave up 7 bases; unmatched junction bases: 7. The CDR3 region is CASRSTGESEKLFF. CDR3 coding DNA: TGTGCCAGCAGGTCGACAGGGGAGAGTGAAAAACTGTTTTTT.

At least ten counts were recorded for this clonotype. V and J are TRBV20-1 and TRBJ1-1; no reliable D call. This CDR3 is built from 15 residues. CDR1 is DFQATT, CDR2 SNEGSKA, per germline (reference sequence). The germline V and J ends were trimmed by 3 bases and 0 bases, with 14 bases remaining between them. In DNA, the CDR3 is TGCAGTGCTAGGAGAGGGATCCGAATGAACACTGAAGCTTTCTTT. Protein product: CSARRGIRMNTEAFF.

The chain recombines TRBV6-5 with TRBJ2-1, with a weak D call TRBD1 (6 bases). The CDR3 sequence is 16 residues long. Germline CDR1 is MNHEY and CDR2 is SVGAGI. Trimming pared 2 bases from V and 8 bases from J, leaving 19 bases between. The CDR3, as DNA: TGTGCCAGCAGTTACGCGATTTCCGGGACACCTTATGAGCAGTTCTTC. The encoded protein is CASSYAISGTPYEQFF.

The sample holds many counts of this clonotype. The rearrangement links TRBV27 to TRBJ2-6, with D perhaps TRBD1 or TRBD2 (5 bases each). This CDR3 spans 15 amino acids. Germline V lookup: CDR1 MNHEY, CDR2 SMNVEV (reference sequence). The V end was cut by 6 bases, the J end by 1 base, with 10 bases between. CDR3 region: CASSGWGSGANVLTF. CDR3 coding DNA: TGTGCCAGCAGCGGCTGGGGGTCTGGGGCCAACGTCCTGACTTTC.

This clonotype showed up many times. Here the CDR3 DNA reads TGTGCCAGCACCCAAAGAGGGGGCAGCAATCAGCCCCAGCATTTT. This translates into CASTQRGGSNQPQHF. V is TRBV12-3 or TRBV12-4 and J is TRBJ1-5; 7 bases align to TRBD1. The CDR3 contains 15 residues. V lost 7 bases and J lost 1; bases outside the gene matches: 7.

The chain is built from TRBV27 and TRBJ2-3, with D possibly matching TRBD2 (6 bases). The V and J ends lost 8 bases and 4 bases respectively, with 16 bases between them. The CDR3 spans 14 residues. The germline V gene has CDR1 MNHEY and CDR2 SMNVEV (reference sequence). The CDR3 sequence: CASAYGGTPDTQYF. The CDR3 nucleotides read TGTGCCAGCGCCTACGGAGGGACCCCAGATACGCAGTATTTT.

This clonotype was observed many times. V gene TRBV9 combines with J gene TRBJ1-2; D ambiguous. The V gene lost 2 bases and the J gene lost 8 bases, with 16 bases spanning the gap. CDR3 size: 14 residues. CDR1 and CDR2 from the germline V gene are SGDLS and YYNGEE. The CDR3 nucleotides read TGTGCCAGCAGCGTGCGGGATGCACTGGAAGGCTACACCTTC. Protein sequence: CASSVRDALEGYTF.